The entry that follows covers one T cell receptor beta chain sequence. The antigen is not known. Assay: immunoSEQ multiplex PCR; the TCRdb copy retains only in-frame clones and omits some. The sample has about 160,000 clones; 70% to 85% are singletons. This entry is derived from a study of cytotoxic CD8 clonotypes in ibrutinib-treated CLL. V shed 8 bases and J shed 7 bases, with 25 bases lying between them. Germline values: CDR1 MNHNY, CDR2 SVGAGI (reference sequence). The CDR3 is 16 residues long. Overall study results and limits: At the start, clonality exceeded age-matched healthy donors and followed circulating CD8+ T-cell counts. The study found public clonotypes uncommon, contracting or stable on treatment.

The origin of this receptor is a human donor with chronic lymphocytic leukemia. The specimen comprised PBMCs, sampled after 24 months of ibrutinib treatment. The gene calls are TRBV6-6 and TRBJ2-3, with a weak D call TRBD1 (7 bases). The CDR3 is CASARDSGGRFYTQYF. CDR3 DNA: TGTGCCAGCGCGCGGGACTCAGGGGGGCGTTTCTATACGCAGTATTTT.